What follows are 10 T cell receptor beta chains derived from one specimen sequenced in a study of identical twins. TCRdb reprocessed the 5' RACE reads with MiXCR, giving one entry per CDR3 protein. The table has about 900,000 distinct CDR3 sequences, approximately 13% seen once. These data are also associated with another study on yellow fever vaccine responses in identical twins.

Sequenced input: PBMCs. These receptors were collected from a woman between 18 and 30 years old in good health.

This clonotype was detected a few times. The rearrangement links TRBV6-5 to TRBJ1-5; 8 bases match TRBD1. This CDR3 contains 16 residues. J was trimmed by 7 bases and V by 4 bases; bases with no gene match: 12. Germline V gives CDR1 MNHEY, CDR2 SVGAGI. CDR3 loop: CASSSTFTGGGQPQHF. In DNA, the CDR3 is TGTGCCAGCAGTTCTACTTTTACAGGGGGGGGACAGCCCCAGCATTTT.

The CDR3 region is CASSATPGAYNEQFF. Written as DNA, the CDR3 is TGTGCCAGCAGCGCGACCCCGGGGGCCTACAATGAGCAGTTCTTC. The rearrangement links TRBV11-2 to TRBJ2-1; D possibly corresponds to TRBD2 (6 bases). V gave up 5 bases and J gave up 2 bases, with 13 bases separating them. The CDR3 has 15 amino acids. Germline V lookup: CDR1 SGHAT, CDR2 FQNNGV. Full variable domain (outside the CDR3, taken from reference TRBV11-2 and TRBJ2-1): EAGVAQSPRYKIIEKRQSVAFWCNPISGHATLYWYQQILGQGPKLLIQFQNNGVVDDSQLPKDRFSAERLKGVDSTLKIQPAKLEDSAVYLCASSATPGAYNEQFFGPGTRLTVL.

A few counts support this clonotype. V gene TRBV20-1 combines with J gene TRBJ1-1, with D perhaps TRBD1 (6 bases). The CDR3 spans 15 residues. V lost 6 bases and J 6 bases, leaving 23 bases between the germline ends. In germline, CDR1 is DFQATT, CDR2 SNEGSKA (reference sequence). In DNA, the CDR3 is TGCAGTGCGCACCATAGGGGGGATTCTTTCGCTGAAGCTTTCTTT. Amino acid sequence: CSAHHRGDSFAEAFF.

V gene TRBV20-1 combines with J gene TRBJ2-7; possibly TRBD2 for D (5 bases). V was pared by 6 bases and J by 4 bases, with 10 bases between. This CDR3 contains 11 residues. Germline loops: CDR1 DFQATT, CDR2 SNEGSKA (reference sequence). CDR3 region: CSAGKVYEQYF. The CDR3 DNA sequence: TGCAGTGCCGGGAAGGTATACGAGCAGTACTTC.

The J gene is TRBJ1-1, the V gene TRBV4-2; TRBD1 matches 7 bases. V gave up 2 bases and J gave up 6 bases; unmatched junction bases: 6. The CDR3 sequence is 14 residues long. Germline V gene data show CDR1 as LGHNA and CDR2 as YNFKEQ. The CDR3 reads CASSQRQGSPEAFF. CDR3 sequence (DNA): TGTGCCAGCAGCCAAAGACAGGGATCACCTGAAGCTTTCTTT.

Ten or more counts support this clonotype. The chain carries TRBV6-5 and TRBJ2-7; D remains ambiguous. Trimming removed 0 bases at V and 5 bases at J, with 11 bases between. Germline V gene lookup returns CDR1 MNHEY and CDR2 SVGAGI. CDR3 length equals 14 residues. Here the CDR3 DNA reads TGTGCCAGCAGTTACTCGTCCCAGGTAAACGAGCAGTACGTC. Its protein product is CASSYSSQVNEQYV.

This clonotype was found a few times. CDR3: CASSEDGLAFRQFF. CDR3 bases: TGTGCCAGCAGTGAAGATGGGCTAGCATTCCGGCAGTTCTTC. The rearrangement uses TRBV2 and TRBJ2-1, with TRBD2 as a possible D gene (5 bases). Looked up from germline, CDR1 is SNHLY and CDR2 is FYNNEI. V was clipped by 1 base and J by 12 bases, with 16 bases between them. The CDR3 length is 14 residues. Supplemented by reference TRBV2 and TRBJ2-1, the full variable domain reads EPEVTQTPSHQVTQMGQEVILRCVPISNHLYFYWYRQILGQKVEFLVSFYNNEISEKSEIFDDQFSVERPDGSNFTLKIRSTKLEDSAMYFCASSEDGLAFRQFFGPGTRLTVL.

The chain couples TRBV24-1 to TRBJ2-3, with TRBD2 matching 8 bases. Germline V lookup: CDR1 KGHDR, CDR2 SFDVKD. The CDR3 is made up of 15 amino acids. V was clipped by 4 bases and J by 7 bases; unmatched bases: 9. The CDR3 bases are TGTGCCACCAGTGAAATCGAGACTAGCGTGCATACGCAGTATTTT. Amino acids: CATSEIETSVHTQYF.

This clonotype was counted only a few times. The chain links TRBV2 to TRBJ2-7; possible D gene TRBD2, 6 bases. Germline V lookup: CDR1 SNHLY, CDR2 FYNNEI. Trimming removed 7 bases at V and 2 bases at J, with 15 bases between. CDR3 size: 14 residues. In DNA form, the CDR3 reads TGTGCCAGCATGGACTACAGTTCCCCCTACGAGCAGTACTTC. Translating gives CASMDYSSPYEQYF. Drawing the rest from reference TRBV2 and TRBJ2-7, the complete variable domain is EPEVTQTPSHQVTQMGQEVILRCVPISNHLYFYWYRQILGQKVEFLVSFYNNEISEKSEIFDDQFSVERPDGSNFTLKIRSTKLEDSAMYFCASMDYSSPYEQYFGPGTRLTVT.

As regards this clonotype: This may be a read error: a much more frequent sequence differs by one nucleotide. The chain uses TRBV12-3 or TRBV12-4 and TRBJ2-1, with unresolved D. The CDR3 loop spans 12 amino acids. V lost 7 bases and J lost 3, with 7 bases in between. CDR3 sequence: CASTPNYNEQFF. The DNA of the CDR3 is TGTGCCAGCACCCCCAACTACAATGAGCAGTTCTTC.